The clone carrying this T cell receptor (beta chain) has more than one count but fewer than ten. The antigen is not known. The data were taken from a study of cytomegalovirus exposure and HLA in healthy donors. About the study: Caucasian-associated ancestry cluster membership applied to over 80% of 398 genotyped donors.

Study-wide results and caveats: According to an earlier analysis, most TCR beta V segments yielded productive rearrangements about 87% or about 30% of the time. When a later analysis compared HLA-associated TCR beta chains with equally common others, the HLA-associated chains turned out to be more clonally expanded and to have lower generation probabilities.

PCR employed 60 Vbeta and 13 Jbeta primers. Authors' data handling: Around 10 million shared chains were among 65 million to 85 million unique TCR beta chains counted in a later analysis. Sequencing was performed with immunoSEQ multiplex PCR; in TCRdb, only in-frame clones are kept and a portion is missing. The D gene and trimming were derived from the DNA, and the V and J assignments and clone size from that table. The sample lists about 190,000 clones, 65% to 85% occurring once. The V and J ends lost 3 bases and 1 base respectively, with 9 bases between them. CDR1 and CDR2 (germline): MRHNA, SNTAGT. The length of the CDR3 is 15 residues.

V gene TRBV6-4 combines with J gene TRBJ2-2; TRBD2 is a possible D gene (5 bases). Material: PBMCs. The source is a man aged 18-30 years in good health and CMV-seronegative. The CDR3 DNA reads as TGTGCCAGCAGTGAGGTTGCGGGGAACACCGGGGAGCTGTTTTTT. Its protein product is CASSEVAGNTGELFF.